A selection of T cell receptor beta chains follows, all from one sample in a study of blood T cell repertoires in COVID-19. Some clones are missing from TCRdb's copy, which holds only in-frame ones; the method was immunoSEQ multiplex PCR. Of approximately 110,000 clones listed, around 83% are singletons. The sequenced sample consisted of peripheral blood. These receptors all come from a woman older than 75 with COVID-19, enrolled during active disease. Each CDR3 is given with its conserved first and last residue. D genes are given only for firm matches. A row's size may be missing; if present it is once, few, many or a size class.

D,J,V,size,CDR3,DNA
.,TRBJ1-4,TRBV5-1,.,CASSLDAQGSNEKLFF,TGCGCCAGCAGCTTGGACGCACAGGGATCTAATGAAAAACTGTTTTTT
.,TRBJ1-3,TRBV7-9,once,CASSQSSGAPSGNTIYF,TGTGCCAGCAGCCAATCCAGCGGGGCCCCCAGTGGAAACACCATATATTTT
TRBD1,TRBJ1-1,TRBV14,.,CASSRYLTGATEAFF,TGTGCCAGCAGCCGGTACCTGACAGGGGCCACTGAAGCTTTCTTT
.,TRBJ2-1,TRBV6-2/TRBV6-3,.,CASSYLVRRGRSYNEQFF,TGTGCCAGCAGTTACTTGGTTAGGCGCGGTCGCTCCTACAATGAGCAGTTCTTC
.,TRBJ2-7,TRBV19,.,CASSISGGPYEQYF,TGTGCCAGTAGTATTTCCGGGGGACCCTACGAGCAGTACTTC
TRBD1,TRBJ2-7,TRBV19,.,CASSQGVYEQYF,TGTGCCAGTAGTCAGGGGGTCTACGAGCAGTACTTC
.,TRBJ1-2,TRBV28,.,CASSPGDYGYTF,TGTGCCAGCAGTCCGGGGGACTATGGCTACACCTTC
.,TRBJ2-3,TRBV27,.,CASSSLMSTDTQYF,TGTGCCAGCAGCTCCCTAATGTCCACAGATACGCAGTATTTT
TRBD1,TRBJ2-7,TRBV11-3,.,CASAPGQGMGEQYF,TGTGCCAGCGCACCCGGACAGGGTATGGGCGAGCAGTACTTC
.,TRBJ2-7,TRBV7-2,.,CASSLMTGYEQYF,TGTGCCAGCAGCTTAATGACAGGCTACGAGCAGTACTTC
TRBD2,TRBJ2-4,TRBV29-1,.,CSVGLANGNIQYF,TGCAGCGTGGGACTAGCGAACGGAAACATTCAGTACTTC
.,TRBJ2-3,TRBV19,.,CASSIGSGSTDTQYF,TGTGCCAGTAGTATAGGTAGCGGAAGCACAGATACGCAGTATTTT
.,TRBJ2-1,TRBV3-1/TRBV3-2,.,CASSQGQSSYNEQFF,TGTGCCAGCAGCCAAGGACAGAGCTCCTACAATGAGCAGTTCTTC
TRBD1,TRBJ1-5,TRBV28,.,CASSLSEGYRGGMEPQHF,TGTGCCAGCAGTTTAAGCGAGGGGTACAGGGGTGGGATGGAGCCCCAGCATTTT
TRBD2,TRBJ2-1,TRBV2,.,CASSPPSGSRGNEQFF,TGTGCCAGCAGTCCCCCCAGCGGGAGTAGAGGCAATGAGCAGTTCTTC
TRBD1,TRBJ2-7,TRBV19,.,CASSHSGQATTYEQYF,TGTGCCAGTAGTCACTCGGGACAGGCAACGACCTACGAGCAGTACTTC
TRBD2,TRBJ2-7,TRBV7-2,.,CASSSTGGPTGGAYEQYF,TGTGCCAGCAGCTCTACGGGGGGGCCTACCGGGGGCGCATACGAGCAGTACTTC
TRBD2,TRBJ2-3,TRBV6-5,.,CASSEGLAGGDTQYF,TGTGCCAGCAGCGAGGGACTAGCGGGAGGGGATACGCAGTATTTT
.,TRBJ1-3,TRBV6-1,.,CASSEREVRQSGNTIYF,TGTGCCAGCAGTGAAAGGGAGGTTCGGCAGAGTGGAAACACCATATATTTT
.,TRBJ1-5,TRBV6-2/TRBV6-3,.,CASSGVGNQPQHF,TGTGCCAGCAGCGGAGTTGGCAATCAGCCCCAGCATTTT
.,TRBJ1-6,TRBV27,.,CASSLGVGNSPLHF,TGTGCCAGCAGTCTAGGGGTCGGGAATTCACCCCTCCACTTT
TRBD1,TRBJ2-6,TRBV11-2,few,CASSFRQGAGANVLTF,TGTGCCAGCAGCTTCCGACAGGGGGCTGGGGCCAACGTCCTGACTTTC
.,TRBJ2-1,TRBV5-1,.,CASSLGGAAYNEQFF,TGCGCCAGCAGCTTGGGCGGGGCCGCCTACAATGAGCAGTTCTTC
TRBD1,TRBJ2-7,TRBV29-1,.,CSAGQGAYYEQYF,TGCAGCGCCGGACAGGGGGCTTACTACGAGCAGTACTTC
TRBD2,TRBJ2-1,TRBV7-2,.,CASSLASTGGRNEQFF,TGTGCCAGCAGCTTAGCTTCGACGGGAGGACGGAATGAGCAGTTCTTC
.,TRBJ1-1,TRBV9,.,CASSVTAGGEAFF,TGTGCCAGCAGCGTTACAGCCGGAGGTGAAGCTTTCTTT
.,TRBJ2-7,TRBV18,.,CASSPSGGQGYEQYF,TGTGCCAGCTCACCTTCGGGAGGACAGGGATACGAGCAGTACTTC
TRBD1,TRBJ2-6,TRBV29-1,.,CSVRRGTGATDVLTF,TGCAGCGTTCGCCGCGGGACAGGGGCTACTGACGTCCTGACTTTC
.,TRBJ2-3,TRBV9,.,CASSVGITPDTQYF,TGTGCCAGCAGCGTCGGGATTACGCCAGATACGCAGTATTTT
TRBD1,TRBJ1-6,TRBV5-4,.,CASSFTYRGSPLHF,TGTGCCAGCAGCTTTACATACAGGGGTTCACCCCTCCACTTT
TRBD1,TRBJ2-1,TRBV6-5,.,CASNVGQNYNEQFF,TGTGCCAGCAATGTGGGACAGAACTACAATGAGCAGTTCTTC
.,TRBJ1-6,TRBV6-2/TRBV6-3,.,CASSYSPTGSSYNSPLHF,TGTGCCAGCAGCTACTCACCAACAGGGAGCTCCTATAATTCACCCCTCCACTTT
TRBD1,TRBJ2-7,TRBV24-1,.,CATSTTGNEQYF,TGTGCCACCAGCACGACAGGGAACGAGCAGTACTTC
TRBD1,TRBJ1-1,TRBV27,.,CASLIQGGTEAFF,TGTGCCAGCCTAATCCAGGGGGGCACTGAAGCTTTCTTT
TRBD1,TRBJ2-7,TRBV6-5,.,CASCRDRTLYEQYF,TGTGCCAGCTGCAGGGACAGGACCTTATACGAGCAGTACTTC
.,TRBJ2-3,TRBV10-1,.,CASSERGTDTQYF,TGCGCCAGCAGTGAGCGGGGCACAGATACGCAGTATTTT
.,TRBJ1-1,TRBV3-1/TRBV3-2,once,CASSVLEDTEAFF,TGTGCCAGCAGCGTACTAGAGGACACTGAAGCTTTCTTT
TRBD2,TRBJ2-1,TRBV6-5,.,CASSYERGAREQFF,TGTGCCAGCAGTTACGAGCGGGGGGCACGGGAGCAGTTCTTC
.,TRBJ2-5,TRBV7-9,.,CASSPDLGGTETQYF,TGTGCCAGCAGCCCCGACCTTGGGGGGACGGAGACCCAGTACTTC
TRBD1,TRBJ2-1,TRBV28,.,CASSDRTGWSGYEQFF,TGTGCCAGCAGTGACCGGACAGGGTGGTCTGGTTATGAGCAGTTCTTC
TRBD2,TRBJ2-1,TRBV6-6,.,CASSPTGLAGVGAEQFF,TGTGCCAGCAGTCCAACAGGACTAGCGGGAGTAGGGGCTGAGCAGTTCTTC
.,TRBJ2-3,TRBV5-6,.,CASSPTWGTDTQYF,TGTGCCAGCAGCCCGACTTGGGGCACAGATACGCAGTATTTT
TRBD1,TRBJ2-3,TRBV6-2/TRBV6-3,.,CASSYSGQGAPDTQYF,TGTGCCAGCAGTTACTCGGGACAGGGGGCCCCAGATACGCAGTATTTT
TRBD1,TRBJ2-7,TRBV7-2,.,CASSLMPGGDRGAEQYF,TGTGCCAGCAGCTTGATGCCAGGCGGGGACAGGGGTGCCGAGCAGTACTTC
TRBD2,TRBJ2-3,TRBV7-2,.,CASSLPSGSRGTDTQYF,TGTGCCAGCAGCTTGCCGAGCGGGAGTAGGGGCACAGATACGCAGTATTTT
.,TRBJ2-5,TRBV2,once,CASSEGLPGETQYF,TGTGCCAGCAGTGAAGGACTCCCCGGGGAGACCCAGTACTTC
.,TRBJ1-3,TRBV28,once,CASSNTGTGNTIYF,TGTGCCAGCAGTAACACAGGGACTGGAAACACCATATATTTT
TRBD2,TRBJ2-3,TRBV18,once,CASSPRTSAGGLTDTQYF,TGTGCCAGCTCACCACGGACCAGCGCGGGAGGGTTAACAGATACGCAGTATTTT
.,TRBJ2-2,TRBV5-1,few,CASSLGSAGELFF,TGCGCCAGCAGCTTGGGTAGTGCCGGGGAGCTGTTTTTT
.,TRBJ1-2,TRBV28,.,CASSTDRTSNYGYTF,TGTGCCAGCAGTACGGACAGAACCTCTAACTATGGCTACACCTTC
.,TRBJ2-2,TRBV28,.,CASSTGAANTGELFF,TGTGCCAGCAGCACAGGAGCCGCGAACACCGGGGAGCTGTTTTTT
.,TRBJ2-7,TRBV19,.,CASSIDPNRDEQYF,TGTGCCAGTAGTATAGACCCAAACAGGGACGAGCAGTACTTC
.,TRBJ2-1,TRBV10-3,once,CAISAGYEQFF,TGTGCCATCAGTGCGGGGTATGAGCAGTTCTTC
.,TRBJ2-7,TRBV19,.,CASSTHRVHSYEQYF,TGTGCCAGTAGTACACACAGGGTCCACTCCTACGAGCAGTACTTC
TRBD1,TRBJ1-4,TRBV4-2,.,CASSQPRTGGNEKLFF,TGTGCCAGCAGCCAACCCCGGACAGGGGGTAATGAAAAACTGTTTTTT